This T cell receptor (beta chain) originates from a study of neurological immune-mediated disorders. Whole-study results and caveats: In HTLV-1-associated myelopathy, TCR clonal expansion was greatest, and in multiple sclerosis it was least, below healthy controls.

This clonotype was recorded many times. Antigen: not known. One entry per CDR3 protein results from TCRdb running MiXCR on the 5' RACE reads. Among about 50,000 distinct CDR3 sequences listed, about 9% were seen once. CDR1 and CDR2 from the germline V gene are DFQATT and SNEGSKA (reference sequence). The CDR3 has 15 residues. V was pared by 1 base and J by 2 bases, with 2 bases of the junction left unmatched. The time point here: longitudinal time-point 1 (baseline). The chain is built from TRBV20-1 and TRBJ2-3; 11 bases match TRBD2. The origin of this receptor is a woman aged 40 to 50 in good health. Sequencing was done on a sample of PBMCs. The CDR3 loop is CSARGLAGITDTQYF. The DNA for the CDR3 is TGCAGTGCTAGAGGACTAGCGGGGATCACAGATACGCAGTATTTT.